What follows describes a single TCR beta chain. The CDR3 is 18 residues long. The ends lost 0 bases at V and 4 bases at J; junction bases unmatched: 8. In germline, CDR1 is LGHNA, CDR2 YSLEER. The source of the sample is a study of OX40 agonist ivuxolimab in advanced cancers. Profiling relied on immunoSEQ multiplex PCR, and the TCRdb table lists in-frame clones only, not all of them. The top ten hold 30% to 35% of the sample, which has around 35,000 clones, roughly 90% seen once. Sequencing was performed on CD4+ or CD8+ T cells sorted from blood, taken in a trial of the OX40 agonist ivuxolimab. The clonotype comes from an adult with an advanced solid tumor such as melanoma, head and neck, liver or kidney cancer. The chain combines TRBV4-3 with TRBJ2-3; 12 bases fit TRBD2. CDR3 in DNA: TGCGCCAGCAGCCAAGATTCGACTAGCGGGAGTTGGTCAGATACGCAGTATTTT. Residues: CASSQDSTSGSWSDTQYF.